Each of the 26 T cell receptor beta chains below was sequenced from the same sample in a study of T cell responses to AZD1222 COVID-19 vaccine. Produced via immunoSEQ multiplex PCR; TCRdb's table is partial and in-frame only. The data hold 130,000 or so clones, with 91% observed a single time. Material: peripheral blood, obtained 28 days after the second AZD1222 dose. The receptor set was obtained from an adult who received the AZD1222 COVID-19 vaccine.

The chain recombines TRBV30 with TRBJ1-1; no clear D gene. V shed 1 base and J shed 4 bases, with 7 bases lying between them. The CDR3 spans 12 residues. The germline V gene has CDR1 GTSNPN and CDR2 SVGIG (reference sequence). CDR3 loop: CAWSGVITEAFF. CDR3 in DNA: TGTGCCTGGAGTGGGGTGATCACTGAAGCTTTCTTT.

The genes are TRBV5-4 and TRBJ2-1; maybe TRBD2 (5 bases). Germline CDR1 SGHNT, CDR2 YYREEE (reference sequence). V was cut by 3 bases and J by 9 bases, with 13 bases left in between. The CDR3 consists of 13 residues. The CDR3 sequence: CASSSSGNGEQFF. As DNA, the CDR3 is TGTGCCAGCAGCTCGTCGGGGAACGGTGAGCAGTTCTTC.

The CDR3 region has the DNA TGTGCCAGCTCACCTGCCAGCATGAACACTGAAGCTTTCTTT. Its protein is CASSPASMNTEAFF. This chain joins TRBV18 and TRBJ1-1, with D unresolved. Germline V CDR1 and CDR2: KGHSH, LQKENI. The V gene lost 3 bases and the J gene lost 0 bases, with 8 bases spanning the gap. This CDR3 is 14 amino acids long.

The CDR3 coding sequence is TGTGCCAGCAGACCGAAGGGGACGGGACCCTCTGTCTATGGCTACACCTTC. The encoded protein is CASRPKGTGPSVYGYTF. V usage is TRBV2 and J usage is TRBJ1-2; tentative D call: TRBD1 (5 bases). Between the trimmed V and J ends, which lost 6 bases and 4 bases, there was a span of 24 bases. This CDR3 comprises 17 residues. Per the germline V gene, CDR1 is SNHLY and CDR2 is FYNNEI.

This rearrangement joins TRBV11-2 to TRBJ2-7; D gene unclear. V lost 3 bases, J lost 1 base, and 10 bases lay in between. The V gene's germline CDR1 is SGHAT and CDR2 FQNNGV. This CDR3 region has 14 residues. The CDR3 DNA sequence: TGTGCCAGCAGCTTCCCGGTTAGTTCCTACGAGCAGTACTTC. Translated: CASSFPVSSYEQYF.

The V and J genes are TRBV24-1 and TRBJ2-2, with TRBD2 matching over 7 bases. CDR3 length equals 15 residues. The germline V gene has CDR1 KGHDR and CDR2 SFDVKD. V shed 3 bases and J 5 bases; nucleotides not matched to a gene: 5. The CDR3 protein is CATSDGGRGTGELFF. As DNA, the CDR3 is TGTGCCACCAGTGATGGCGGGAGAGGGACCGGGGAGCTGTTTTTT.

CDR3 loop: CAWSVTGVSYEQYF. The CDR3 region has the DNA TGTGCCTGGAGTGTGACAGGCGTCTCCTACGAGCAGTACTTC. The chain uses TRBV30 and TRBJ2-7; a weak D match, TRBD1 (6 bases). Germline CDR1 GTSNPN, CDR2 SVGIG (reference sequence). Between the trimmed V and J ends, which lost 0 bases and 0 bases, there was a span of 9 bases. The CDR3 has 14 residues. The full variable domain, completed using reference TRBV30 and TRBJ2-7, is SQTIHQWPATLVQPVGSPLSLECTVEGTSNPNLYWYRQAAGRGLQLLFYSVGIGQISSEVPQNLSASRPQDRQFILSSKKLLLSDSGFYLCAWSVTGVSYEQYFGPGTRLTVT.

The V and J genes are TRBV25-1 and TRBJ1-3; D may be TRBD1 (5 bases). V lost 6 bases to trimming and J lost 3 bases, with 9 bases between them. The length of the CDR3 is 13 residues. Germline V lookup: CDR1 MGHDK, CDR2 SYGVNS. The CDR3 region is CASSFQGGNTIYF. Written as DNA, the CDR3 is TGTGCCAGCAGCTTCCAGGGTGGAAACACCATATATTTT.

This chain links TRBV12-5 with TRBJ1-2, with D hard to call. Germline CDR1 reads LGHNT; CDR2 reads FRNRAP. The ends were cut back, 0 bases at V and 2 bases at J, with 7 bases in the middle. The CDR3 totals 14 residues. DNA of the CDR3: TGTGCTAGTGGTTTGGTACGTGAAAACTATGGCTACACCTTC. The encoded protein is CASGLVRENYGYTF.

CDR3 sequence reads: CASSLYSPNNEQFF. The CDR3 nucleotides read TGCGCCAGCAGCTTGTACAGCCCCAACAATGAGCAGTTCTTC. V is TRBV5-1 and J is TRBJ2-1, with D unresolved. The length of the CDR3 is 14 residues. Trimming stripped 1 base from V and 5 bases from J, with 10 bases between. The V gene's germline CDR1 is SGHRS and CDR2 YFSETQ.

The CDR3 spells CSASPGYEQYF. The CDR3 DNA reads as TGCAGTGCTAGTCCAGGGTACGAGCAGTACTTC. The V and J genes are TRBV20-1 and TRBJ2-7, with a weak D call TRBD1 (5 bases). V was shortened by 3 bases and J by 4 bases, with 7 bases between the two germline ends. This CDR3 is 11 amino acids long. Looked up from germline, CDR1 is DFQATT and CDR2 is SNEGSKA (reference sequence).

This rearrangement joins TRBV7-9 to TRBJ1-1; D ambiguous. Deletions cut 2 bases from V and 2 bases from J, with 9 bases between. CDR1 and CDR2 from the germline V gene are SEHNR and FQNEAQ (reference sequence). The CDR3 consists of 14 residues. For the CDR3, the DNA is TGTGCCAGCAGCTTAAACAGCATAAACACTGAAGCTTTCTTT. This translates into CASSLNSINTEAFF.

With respect to this clone: An end of the junction differs from the germline gene, which may be a read error. This chain joins TRBV12-3 or TRBV12-4 and TRBJ2-5, with a tentative D call TRBD2 (5 bases). This CDR3 has 11 residues. This chain's CDR3 is CASSLHGERDF. The CDR3 nucleotides are TGTGCCAGCAGTTTACATGGAGAGAGGGACTTC.

The rearrangement uses TRBV14 and TRBJ1-1; no clear D. V lost 5 bases, J lost 4 bases, and 11 bases lay in between. The CDR3 totals 13 residues. CDR1 and CDR2 from the germline V gene are SGHDN and FVKESK. CDR3 bases: TGTGCCAGCAGCAGATCGGGAGGCACTGAAGCTTTCTTT. The encoded protein is CASSRSGGTEAFF. Together with reference TRBV14 and TRBJ1-1, the CDR3 gives the full variable domain: EAGVTQFPSHSVIEKGQTVTLRCDPISGHDNLYWYRRVMGKEIKFLLHFVKESKQDESGMPNNRFLAERTGGTYSTLKVQPAELEDSGVYFCASSRSGGTEAFFGQGTRLTVV.

In its sample, this clone was seen a few times. The chain couples TRBV6-2 or TRBV6-3 to TRBJ1-2; TRBD1 is a possible D gene (5 bases). The CDR3 consists of 12 residues. Germline CDR1 reads MNHEY; CDR2 reads SVGEGT. The V end lost 1 base, the J end lost 10 bases, and 10 bases lay between the germline ends. The CDR3 DNA follows: TGTGCCAGCAGTTACTGGGTCAGGGACTACACCTTC. Protein: CASSYWVRDYTF.

This chain links TRBV12-3 or TRBV12-4 with TRBJ2-1; D remains unclear. V was trimmed by 5 bases and J by 10 bases, leaving 12 bases between them. This CDR3 has 12 residues. CDR3 DNA: TGTGCCAGCAGTCCCCTCCCGGGCGAGCAGTTCTTC. Its protein is CASSPLPGEQFF.

This clone showed up just once. This chain uses TRBV7-3 with TRBJ2-5, with TRBD2 matching over 12 bases. This CDR3 comprises 17 residues. Unmatched junction bases numbered 10, after V lost 5 bases and J lost 3 bases. CDR1 SGHTA and CDR2 FQGTGA come from the germline V gene. The CDR3 DNA reads TGTGCCAGCAGCCGGGGAGGGGGACTAGCGGGCGAAGAGACCCAGTACTTC. It is translated as CASSRGGGLAGEETQYF.

The J gene is TRBJ1-4, the V gene TRBV7-9, with 7 bases lining up with TRBD1. Germline V gene data show CDR1 as SEHNR and CDR2 as FQNEAQ (reference sequence). This CDR3 is built from 14 residues. V dropped 5 bases and J dropped 2; count of bases not matched to a gene: 2. Here the CDR3 reads CASSPGGTNEKLFF. As DNA, the CDR3 is TGTGCCAGCAGCCCAGGGGGGACTAATGAAAAACTGTTTTTT.

CDR3 nucleotides: TGCGCCAGCAGCTTACAGACAGGGGGCTACACCTTC. Translation gives CASSLQTGGYTF. This chain joins TRBV5-1 and TRBJ1-2, with 7 positions matching TRBD1. Germline values: CDR1 SGHRS, CDR2 YFSETQ. With 2 bases clipped from V and 8 bases from J, the junction kept 3 bases outside the gene matches. There are 12 residues in the CDR3.

Here the CDR3 reads CSVEWDRGYGYTF. For the CDR3, the DNA is TGCAGCGTTGAATGGGACAGGGGCTATGGCTACACCTTC. This chain joins TRBV29-1 and TRBJ1-2; TRBD1 agrees at 10 bases. The CDR3 has 13 amino acids. Per germline, CDR1 SQVTM and CDR2 ANQGSEA. V shed 2 bases and J 4 bases; nucleotides not matched to a gene: 1.

The J gene is TRBJ1-3, the V gene TRBV11-2; D gene uncertain. CDR1 SGHAT and CDR2 FQNNGV come from the germline V gene. CDR3 size: 13 residues. Trimming removed 3 bases from V and 0 bases from J, with 3 bases in between. CDR3: CASSFLSGNTIYF. The CDR3 DNA is TGTGCCAGCAGCTTCCTCTCTGGAAACACCATATATTTT.

This sequence joins TRBV30 and TRBJ2-2, with 12 positions matching TRBD2. This CDR3 comprises 13 residues. The germline V gene encodes CDR1 GTSNPN and CDR2 SVGIG (reference sequence). With V trimmed by 6 bases and J by 9 bases, 5 bases remained unmatched. CDR3 sequence (DNA): TGTGCCTGCCGGACTAGCGGGAACTGGGAGCTGTTTTTT. Amino acid sequence: CACRTSGNWELFF.

CDR3 coding DNA: TGTGCCAGCAGCTTAGGGGGGGGATTTGACAATGAGCAGTTCTTC. Its translation is CASSLGGGFDNEQFF. V usage is TRBV7-8 and J usage is TRBJ2-1, with 7 bases identical to TRBD2. The V gene's germline CDR1 is SGHVS and CDR2 FQNEAQ. CDR3 length equals 15 residues. Trimming removed 1 base from V and 5 bases from J; junction bases left unmatched: 5. The whole variable domain, remainder taken from reference TRBV7-8 and TRBJ2-1, is GAGVSQSPRYKVAKRGQDVALRCDPISGHVSLFWYQQALGQGPEFLTYFQNEAQLDKSGLPSDRFFAERPEGSVSTLKIQRTQQEDSAVYLCASSLGGGFDNEQFFGPGTRLTVL.

This clone has only one observation. The chain recombines TRBV15 with TRBJ1-3, with TRBD1 matching over 8 bases. The CDR3 totals 15 residues. The V gene end was trimmed by 0 bases and the J gene end by 8 bases; junction bases not matched to a gene: 6. Germline assignment: CDR1 LNHNV and CDR2 YYDKDF (reference sequence). CDR3 DNA sequence: TGTGCCACCAGCAGAGATGGTTCAGGGGGCTACACCATATATTTT. It is translated as CATSRDGSGGYTIYF. Full variable domain (rest looked up from reference TRBV15 and TRBJ1-3): DAMVIQNPRYQVTQFGKPVTLSCSQTLNHNVMYWYQQKSSQAPKLLFHYYDKDFNNEADTPDNFQSRRPNTSFCFLDIRSPGLGDTAMYLCATSRDGSGGYTIYFGEGSWLTVV.

The chain employs TRBV5-1 and TRBJ1-5; maybe TRBD1 (5 bases). V lost 4 bases and J 12 bases, leaving 26 bases between the germline ends. The CDR3 is 16 amino acids. The V gene's germline CDR1 is SGHRS and CDR2 YFSETQ. The CDR3 here is CASSPIPQADKRDQHF. CDR3 DNA: TGCGCCAGCAGCCCTATCCCCCAGGCGGACAAGCGGGACCAGCATTTT.

The chain links TRBV16 to TRBJ2-3, with 8 positions matching TRBD2. Trimming at V came to 8 bases and at J to 6 bases, leaving 10 bases not matched to a gene. Per the germline V gene, CDR1 is KGHSY and CDR2 is FQNENV. This CDR3 is built from 14 residues. CDR3 protein: CASGSGDESDTQYF. DNA for the CDR3: TGTGCCAGCGGTAGCGGGGATGAAAGTGATACGCAGTATTTT.